This passage covers 18 T cell receptor beta chains from one sample sequenced in a study of T cell responses to AZD1222 COVID-19 vaccine. Only in-frame clones appear in the TCRdb table, and some are missing; sequencing was by immunoSEQ multiplex PCR. The table shows about 97,000 clones, with about 88% occurring only once. Sequencing was performed on peripheral blood, taken on day 0 of AZD1222 vaccination. Receptor source: an adult in good health.

The rearrangement uses TRBV28 and TRBJ1-4; TRBD1 agrees at 7 bases. The J segment lost 7 bases and the V segment lost 7 bases, leaving 12 bases of the junction unmatched. The CDR3 loop spans 15 amino acids. The V gene's germline CDR1 is MDHEN and CDR2 SYDVKM. The CDR3 region is CASTNLGQGGEKLFF. The CDR3 DNA sequence: TGTGCCAGCACCAACCTGGGGCAGGGGGGTGAAAAACTGTTTTTT. Full variable domain (missing parts from reference TRBV28 and TRBJ1-4): DVKVTQSSRYLVKRTGEKVFLECVQDMDHENMFWYRQDPGLGLRLIYFSYDVKMKEKGDIPEGYSVSREKKERFSLILESASTNQTSMYLCASTNLGQGGEKLFFGSGTQLSVL.

This chain uses TRBV5-1 with TRBJ2-3; D call uncertain. The CDR3 is made up of 15 amino acids. CDR1 SGHRS and CDR2 YFSETQ come from the germline V gene. Deletions cut 1 base from V and 0 bases from J, with 9 bases between. CDR3 DNA sequence: TGCGCCAGCAGCTTGTCACCGCTGAGCACAGATACGCAGTATTTT. Amino acids: CASSLSPLSTDTQYF.

This clone appeared a single time. This sequence joins TRBV29-1 and TRBJ1-2; 12 bases align to TRBD1. CDR1 and CDR2 from the germline V gene are SQVTM and ANQGSEA. V lost 7 bases, J lost 4 bases, and 7 bases stayed unmatched. The CDR3 contains 14 residues. CDR3 region: CSGGQGARGYGYTF. The CDR3 DNA is TGCAGCGGGGGACAGGGGGCGCGGGGCTATGGCTACACCTTC.

V is TRBV28 and J is TRBJ1-4; 9 nucleotides match TRBD1. The CDR3 is made up of 14 amino acids. Germline CDR1 MDHEN, CDR2 SYDVKM. J was trimmed by 7 bases and V by 6 bases; bases with no gene match: 6. CDR3 bases: TGTGCCAGCAGCCAGACAGGGGGAGGTGAAAAACTGTTTTTT. Encoded protein: CASSQTGGGEKLFF. The variable domain in full, completed from reference TRBV28 and TRBJ1-4, reads DVKVTQSSRYLVKRTGEKVFLECVQDMDHENMFWYRQDPGLGLRLIYFSYDVKMKEKGDIPEGYSVSREKKERFSLILESASTNQTSMYLCASSQTGGGEKLFFGSGTQLSVL.

The rearrangement links TRBV2 to TRBJ1-2; D is ambiguous. Germline CDR1 is SNHLY and CDR2 is FYNNEI. Trimming cost V 11 bases and J 3 bases, with 19 bases left between them. The CDR3 runs to 14 residues. The DNA for the CDR3 is TGTGCCTCCGTTAGGACCCCCCGGGACTATGGCTACACCTTC. Protein: CASVRTPRDYGYTF.

The chain is built from TRBV7-8 and TRBJ2-3, with 11 positions matching TRBD2. V lost 4 bases, J lost 3 bases, and 3 bases stayed unmatched. Germline V gene sequence: CDR1 SGHVS, CDR2 FQNEAQ. CDR3 size: 15 residues. CDR3 residues: CASSSWTSGTDTQYF. The DNA of the CDR3 is TGTGCCAGCAGCTCGTGGACTAGCGGGACAGATACGCAGTATTTT.

The rearrangement joins TRBV28 to TRBJ2-7; D may be TRBD1 (5 bases). There are 11 residues in the CDR3. V was pared by 10 bases and J by 1 base, with 8 bases between. In germline, CDR1 is MDHEN, CDR2 SYDVKM. The CDR3 DNA reads TGTGCCACCGACAGATCCTACGAGCAGTACTTC. Amino acid sequence: CATDRSYEQYF. The entire variable domain, with the rest obtained from reference TRBV28 and TRBJ2-7, is as follows: DVKVTQSSRYLVKRTGEKVFLECVQDMDHENMFWYRQDPGLGLRLIYFSYDVKMKEKGDIPEGYSVSREKKERFSLILESASTNQTSMYLCATDRSYEQYFGPGTRLTVT.

This rearrangement joins TRBV2 to TRBJ2-5; TRBD1 matches 8 bases. Germline-derived CDR1 and CDR2 are SNHLY and FYNNEI. The J segment lost 6 bases and the V segment lost 6 bases, leaving 18 bases of the junction unmatched. There are 17 residues in the CDR3. This CDR3 reads CASSTDRERVLLQTQYF. The CDR3 bases are TGTGCCAGCAGCACGGACAGGGAGAGAGTTCTTCTACAGACCCAGTACTTC.

The rearrangement links TRBV30 to TRBJ2-2; TRBD1 aligns across 9 bases. The CDR3 consists of 14 residues. Germline V gene sequence: CDR1 GTSNPN, CDR2 SVGIG (reference sequence). V was pared by 5 bases and J by 4 bases, with 5 bases of the junction left unmatched. Here the CDR3 DNA reads TGTGCCTGGCGACAGGGGGTAGGCACCGGGGAGCTGTTTTTT. Protein: CAWRQGVGTGELFF.

The chain joins TRBV30 to TRBJ2-1; the D is unclear. Trimming stripped 6 bases from V and 9 bases from J, with 24 bases between. The CDR3 has 15 amino acids. The V gene's germline CDR1 is GTSNPN and CDR2 SVGIG (reference sequence). CDR3 sequence (DNA): TGTGCCTGCACCCTAAGGGCGGCCCTCTGGGGTGAGCAGTTCTTC. This translates into CACTLRAALWGEQFF.

This clone was observed a single time. This chain uses TRBV19 with TRBJ2-1; D remains unclear. The CDR3 contains 14 residues. The V and J ends lost 1 base and 2 bases respectively, with 6 bases between them. The germline gives CDR1 LNHDA, CDR2 SQIVND (reference sequence). Written as DNA, the CDR3 is TGTGCCAGTAGTATAGGTACAGCCTACAATGAGCAGTTCTTC. Encoded protein: CASSIGTAYNEQFF.

The gene calls are TRBV5-4 and TRBJ1-1; 7 nucleotides align to TRBD1. CDR3 length: 14 residues. With V trimmed by 3 bases and J by 1 base, 3 bases remained unmatched. Germline lookup yields CDR1 SGHNT and CDR2 YYREEE (reference sequence). DNA for the CDR3: TGTGCCAGCAGCTATGGGGACAGGAACACTGAAGCTTTCTTT. Its protein is CASSYGDRNTEAFF.

The rearrangement joins TRBV30 to TRBJ1-3; D is unclear. Germline CDR1 GTSNPN, CDR2 SVGIG (reference sequence). V shed 5 bases and J shed 0 bases, with 11 bases lying between them. The CDR3 covers 14 residues. CDR3 region: CAWVDGNSGNTIYF. Written as DNA, the CDR3 is TGTGCCTGGGTGGACGGGAACTCTGGAAACACCATATATTTT.

In this sample, this clone turned up once. This chain links TRBV20-1 with TRBJ1-2, with D maybe TRBD1 (5 bases). The germline V gene has CDR1 DFQATT and CDR2 SNEGSKA (reference sequence). CDR3 length: 14 residues. V was trimmed by 3 bases and J by 0 bases, leaving 11 bases between them. The CDR3 nucleotides read TGCAGTGCTAGTGGGGACCGCTCTAACTATGGCTACACCTTC. Protein product: CSASGDRSNYGYTF.

The V and J genes are TRBV7-9 and TRBJ2-3; 8 bases fit TRBD2. The CDR3 sequence is 16 residues long. The germline CDR1 and CDR2 sequences are SEHNR and FQNEAQ (reference sequence). V lost 5 bases, J lost 1 base, and 8 bases stayed unmatched. The CDR3 DNA is TGTGCCAGCAGCCGTCGCGGGGGGCTCGGCACAGATACGCAGTATTTT. Protein sequence: CASSRRGGLGTDTQYF.

This chain connects TRBV28 to TRBJ2-7; TRBD1 matches 10 bases. The germline gives CDR1 MDHEN, CDR2 SYDVKM. Trimming removed 6 bases from V and 6 bases from J; junction bases left unmatched: 8. The CDR3 covers 14 residues. In DNA, the CDR3 is TGTGCCAGCAGACACGGGACAGGGGAGCGCGAGCAGTACTTC. Residues: CASRHGTGEREQYF.

The chain recombines TRBV6-1 with TRBJ1-5, with D possibly matching TRBD1 (5 bases). The V and J ends lost 3 bases and 0 bases respectively, with 15 bases between them. This CDR3 region has 17 residues. CDR1 is MNHNS, CDR2 SASEGT, per germline. The CDR3 reads CASSEVVGGYSNQPQHF. The CDR3 nucleotides are TGTGCCAGCAGTGAGGTCGTGGGGGGTTATAGCAATCAGCCCCAGCATTTT.

The genes are TRBV18 and TRBJ1-6; D uncertain. The germline V and J ends were trimmed by 1 base and 8 bases, with 9 bases remaining between them. Germline CDR1 reads KGHSH; CDR2 reads LQKENI. The CDR3 loop spans 14 amino acids. The CDR3 DNA reads as TGTGCCAGCTCACCACTCCAGGAAGATTCACCCCTCCACTTT. Its protein product is CASSPLQEDSPLHF.